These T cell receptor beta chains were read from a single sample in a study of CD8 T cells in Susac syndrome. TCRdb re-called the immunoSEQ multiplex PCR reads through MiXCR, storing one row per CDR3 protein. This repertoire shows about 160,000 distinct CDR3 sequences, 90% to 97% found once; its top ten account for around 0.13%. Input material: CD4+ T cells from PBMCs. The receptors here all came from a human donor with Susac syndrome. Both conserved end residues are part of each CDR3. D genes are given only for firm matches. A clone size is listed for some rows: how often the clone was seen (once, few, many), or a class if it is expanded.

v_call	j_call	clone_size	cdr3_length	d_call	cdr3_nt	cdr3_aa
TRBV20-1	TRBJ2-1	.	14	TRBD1	TGCAGTGCTTCCACAGGGGGCTCATACAATGAGCAGTTCTTC	CSASTGGSYNEQFF
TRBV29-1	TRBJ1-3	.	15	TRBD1	TGCAGCGTTTCCTCCGGGACAGGGAGGGGGAACACCATATATTTT	CSVSSGTGRGNTIYF
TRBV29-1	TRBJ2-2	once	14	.	TGCAGCGTAGGCCAGGGGATGAACACCGGGGAGCTGTTTTTT	CSVGQGMNTGELFF
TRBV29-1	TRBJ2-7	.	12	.	TGCAGCGTTGCAGGGGGGTCCTACGAGCAGTACTTC	CSVAGGSYEQYF
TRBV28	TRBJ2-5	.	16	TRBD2	TGTGCCAGCAGTATCCCTACGATAGGGGAGGGAGAGACCCAGTACTTC	CASSIPTIGEGETQYF
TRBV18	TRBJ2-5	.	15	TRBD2	TGTGCCAGCTCACCAACGACCGGGGGGGGAGAGACCCAGTACTTC	CASSPTTGGGETQYF
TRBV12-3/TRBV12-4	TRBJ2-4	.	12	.	TGTGCCAGCAGTCTCGACACAAACATTCAGTACTTC	CASSLDTNIQYF
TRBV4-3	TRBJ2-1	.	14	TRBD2	TGCGCCAGCAGCCCCCAAAGGCGAGCGGGAGAGATGTTCTTC	CASSPQRRAGEMFF
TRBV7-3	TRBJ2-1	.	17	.	TGTGCCAGCAGCCTTGAGACTAGTTCCAGATCCTACAATGAGCAGTTCTTC	CASSLETSSRSYNEQFF
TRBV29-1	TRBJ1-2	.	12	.	TGCAGCGTTGTTACAGGGCCTGGGGGCTACACCTTC	CSVVTGPGGYTF
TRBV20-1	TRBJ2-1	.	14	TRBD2	TGCAGTGCTAGTGTGCTAGCGGGACCGAATGAGCAGTTCTTC	CSASVLAGPNEQFF
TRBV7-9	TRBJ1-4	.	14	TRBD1	TGTGCCAGCAGCTCCGGGACAGGGATCGAAAAACTGTTTTTT	CASSSGTGIEKLFF
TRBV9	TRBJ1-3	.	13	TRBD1	TGTGCCAGCAGCACGGGACAGGGAAACACCATATATTTT	CASSTGQGNTIYF
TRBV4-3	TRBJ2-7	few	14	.	TGCGCCAGCAGCCAAGACAGGTTAATACACGAGCAGTACTTC	CASSQDRLIHEQYF
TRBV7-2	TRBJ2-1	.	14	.	TGTGCCAGCAGCCCCCGGCAGTCCTACAATGAGCAGTTCTTC	CASSPRQSYNEQFF
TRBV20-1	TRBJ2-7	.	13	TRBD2	TGCAGTGCTCCTCGTACGGGGGGAGACGAGCAGTACTTC	CSAPRTGGDEQYF
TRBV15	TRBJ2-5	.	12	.	TGTGCCACCAGCATCGGAGAAGAGACCCAGTACTTC	CATSIGEETQYF
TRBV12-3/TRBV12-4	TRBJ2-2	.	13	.	TGTGCCAGCGTTGGGACTAACACCGGGGAGCTGTTTTTT	CASVGTNTGELFF
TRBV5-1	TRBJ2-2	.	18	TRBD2	TGCGCCAGCAGCTTTCCGGGACTAGCGGGAGTCGACACCGGGGAGCTGTTTTTT	CASSFPGLAGVDTGELFF
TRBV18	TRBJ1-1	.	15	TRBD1	TGTGCCAGCTCACCACCTGGGACAGGGTGGACTGAAGCTTTCTTT	CASSPPGTGWTEAFF
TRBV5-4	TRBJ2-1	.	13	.	TGTGCCAGCAGCCCCCGGGACTTCGGCCGACAGTTCTTC	CASSPRDFGRQFF
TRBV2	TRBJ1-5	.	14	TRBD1	TGTGCCAGCACCGACAGGGGTGCCAATCAGCCCCAGCATTTT	CASTDRGANQPQHF
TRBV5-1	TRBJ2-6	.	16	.	TGCGCCAGCAGCTCTTGGGCAGGGGTTGGGGCCAACGTCCTGACTTTC	CASSSWAGVGANVLTF
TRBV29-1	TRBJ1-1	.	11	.	TGCAGCGTGGCCATGAACACTGAAGCTTTCTTT	CSVAMNTEAFF
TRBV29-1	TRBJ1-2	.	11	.	TGCAGCGTTGAAATCCTCTATGGCTACACCTTC	CSVEILYGYTF
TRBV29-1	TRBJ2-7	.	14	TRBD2	TGCAGCGCCGGGAGGCGGGAGGGCTCAAGCGAGCAGTACTTC	CSAGRREGSSEQYF
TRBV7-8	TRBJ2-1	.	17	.	TGTGCCAGCAGCGCGCACCGGGCTGGCGAGCCCTACAATGAGCAGTTCTTC	CASSAHRAGEPYNEQFF
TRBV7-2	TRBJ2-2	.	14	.	TGTGCCAGCATGACTAGTATGAGGACCGGGGAGCTGTTTTTT	CASMTSMRTGELFF
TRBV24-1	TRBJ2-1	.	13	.	TGTGCCACCAGTGATGCAGACTACAATGAGCAGTTCTTC	CATSDADYNEQFF
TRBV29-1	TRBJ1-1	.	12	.	TGCAGCGTTGAGGTGGACGGGAACAAAGCTTTCTTT	CSVEVDGNKAFF
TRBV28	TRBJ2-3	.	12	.	TGTGCCAGCAGCTCGACCAGGGATACGCAGTATTTT	CASSSTRDTQYF
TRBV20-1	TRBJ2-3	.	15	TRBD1	TGCAGTGCTACGGGACAGGGATTGGTGGCAGATACGCAGTATTTT	CSATGQGLVADTQYF
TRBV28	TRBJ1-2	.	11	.	TGTGCCAGCAGACGTCCTTCTGGCTACACCTTC	CASRRPSGYTF
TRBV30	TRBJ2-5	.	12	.	TGTGCCTGGAGGAGGGATTCTGAGACCCAGTACTTC	CAWRRDSETQYF
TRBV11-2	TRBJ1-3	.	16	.	TGTGCCAGCAGCTCCCATGTGGGGCCCTCTGGAAACACCATATATTTT	CASSSHVGPSGNTIYF
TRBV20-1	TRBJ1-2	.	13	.	TGCAGTGCCCGCAGGGAAGGAGACTATGGCTACACCTTC	CSARREGDYGYTF
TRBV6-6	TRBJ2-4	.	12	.	TGTGCCAGCAGCTTGGAGGGTGGCATTCAGTACTTC	CASSLEGGIQYF
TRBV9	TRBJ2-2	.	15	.	TGTGCCAGCAGCGTAGACCCGACGAACACCGGGGAGCTGTTTTTT	CASSVDPTNTGELFF
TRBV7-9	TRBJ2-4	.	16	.	TGTGCCAGCAGCATAGAAGAATTCTTAGCCAAAAACATTCAGTACTTC	CASSIEEFLAKNIQYF
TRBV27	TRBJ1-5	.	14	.	TGTGCCAGCAGTCCTAGACAGAGCAATCAGCCCCAGCATTTT	CASSPRQSNQPQHF
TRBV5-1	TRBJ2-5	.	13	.	TGCGCCAGCAGCTTGTGGACAGAAGAGACCCAGTACTTC	CASSLWTEETQYF